The T cell receptor (beta chain) described here comes from a study of T cells expressing NK-cell markers. In the study overall: Underlying the TCR beta repertoires were sorted CD3+CD56+NKG2C+, CD3+CD56+NKG2C- and CD3+CD56-NKG2C+ T cells. Notes on the study in general: More than 5 donors showed dominant NKG2C+ clonotypes comprising about 1.0-7.0% of their CD8+ T cells. In several donors, dominant clonotypes made up about 25-65% of CD3+CD56-NKG2C+ cells.

As for this clonotype: Its antigen is undetermined.

TCRdb reprocessed the 5' RACE reads, keeping one entry per CDR3 protein, no DNA. The sample table includes 200,000 to 300,000 distinct CDR3 sequences. This receptor was taken from a man in his late teens or twenties in good health. Sequences were obtained from blood T cells: a sorted CD56 or NKG2C T cell subset, CD4+ or CD8+ T cells, or bulk PBMC T cells (not recorded which).

The CDR3: CASSPGGAYGYTF. This chain joins TRBV5-6 and TRBJ1-2; TCRdb's D call, TRBD1, is unchecked because there is no DNA. Germline values: CDR1 SGHDT, CDR2 YYEEEE. The CDR3 has 13 amino acids.